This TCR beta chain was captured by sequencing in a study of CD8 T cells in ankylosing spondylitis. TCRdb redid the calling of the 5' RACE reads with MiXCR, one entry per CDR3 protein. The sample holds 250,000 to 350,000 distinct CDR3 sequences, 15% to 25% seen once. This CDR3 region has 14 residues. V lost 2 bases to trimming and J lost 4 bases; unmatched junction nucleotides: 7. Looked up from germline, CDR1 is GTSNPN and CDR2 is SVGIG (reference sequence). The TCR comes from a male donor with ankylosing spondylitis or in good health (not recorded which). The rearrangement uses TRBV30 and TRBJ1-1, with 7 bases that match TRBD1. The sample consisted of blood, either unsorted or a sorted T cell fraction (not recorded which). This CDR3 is CAWSNDQGGTEAFF. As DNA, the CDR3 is TGTGCCTGGAGTAACGATCAGGGGGGCACTGAAGCTTTCTTT.